This TCR beta chain was sequenced during a study of shared clonotypes between healthy human individuals. Generated by immunoSEQ multiplex PCR, the TCRdb table keeps only in-frame clones and is missing some. The data show about a million clones, with roughly 77% seen just once and 0.7% to 0.95% held by the top ten. General study findings and limits: A generally larger estimated richness was seen in naive subsets than in memory subsets. Clonotype sharing across several donors was observed for around 5% of naive CD4 clonotypes.

Worth noting for this clone: Its antigen is not known. This probably arose from a read error, given a far larger clone one base away. The same CDR3 is also encoded by other DNA sequences in this sample.

The CDR3 covers 15 residues. The chain employs TRBV23-1 and TRBJ2-7; TRBD2 agrees at 7 bases. TRBV23-1 falls under the ORF class, with uncertain function. Sample: memory CD4+ T cells from PBMCs. The subset here: CD45RA-negative fraction. This clonotype originated in a man between 18 and 29 years old in good health. Some clones in this sample may be carry-over from other donors' samples. The DNA for the CDR3 is TGCGCCAGTAGTCAAGTCTCCGGGAGGCCCTACGAGCAGTACTTC. Translation: CASSQVSGRPYEQYF.